These 27 T cell receptor beta chains originate from one sample sequenced in a study of blood T cell repertoires in COVID-19 (dated by TCRdb to about 2020). The library was obtained by the immunoSEQ multiplex PCR assay. TCRdb limited this immuneACCESS table to in-frame rearrangements with V and J called. A share of clones is missing; checked studies link under half to unresolved V genes, and the rest is unexplained. The table for this sample lists fewer than 300,000 clones; approximately 93% of them were counted only once. Clones ranked in the top ten supply approximately 2% of the sample. The sequenced sample consisted of peripheral blood. Receptors were obtained from a woman in her twenties or thirties with COVID-19, enrolled during active disease.

The rearrangement joins TRBV10-3 to TRBJ1-1, with 9 bases aligning to TRBD1. The germline CDR1 and CDR2 sequences are ENHRY and SYGVKD. CDR3 length: 16 amino acids. V shed 4 bases, J shed 0 bases, and the junction held 6 bases outside the gene matches. In DNA form, the CDR3 reads TGTGCCATCAGTGGGGACAGGGCTACCTTGAACACTGAAGCTTTCTTT. This sequence encodes CAISGDRATLNTEAFF.

The chain carries TRBV7-9 and TRBJ1-4; no firm D call. This CDR3 is built from 15 residues. Germline CDR1 is SEHNR and CDR2 is FQNEAQ (reference sequence). V was clipped by 3 bases and J by 9 bases, with 17 bases between them. The CDR3: CASSFADGGIKKLFF. The CDR3 DNA reads as TGTGCCAGCAGCTTCGCGGACGGAGGGATTAAAAAACTGTTTTTT. The entire variable domain, with the rest obtained from reference TRBV7-9 and TRBJ1-4, is as follows: DTGVSQNPRHKITKRGQNVTFRCDPISEHNRLYWYRQTLGQGPEFLTYFQNEAQLEKSRLLSDRFSAERPKGSFSTLEIQRTEQGDSAMYLCASSFADGGIKKLFFGSGTQLSVL.

The rearrangement uses TRBV7-2 and TRBJ1-6, with D possibly being TRBD1 (6 bases). V dropped 5 bases and J dropped 8 bases, with 13 bases sitting between them. Germline lookup yields CDR1 SGHTA and CDR2 FQGNSA. The CDR3 is 14 amino acids. DNA for the CDR3: TGTGCCAGCAGCCCCAGGGGCCAGGATTCACCCCTCCACTTT. Residues: CASSPRGQDSPLHF.

This clone was detected only a few times. The gene calls are TRBV2 and TRBJ2-7; maybe TRBD2 (7 bases). The V gene's germline CDR1 is SNHLY and CDR2 FYNNEI. This CDR3 is built from 17 residues. The germline V and J ends were trimmed by 6 bases and 6 bases, with 27 bases remaining between them. The CDR3 here is CASSATRGLRGTGEQYF. In nucleotides, the CDR3 is TGTGCCAGCAGCGCCACCCGGGGACTAAGGGGGACGGGCGAGCAGTACTTC.

This chain connects TRBV7-2 to TRBJ1-2; D remains unclear. CDR1 and CDR2 from the germline V gene are SGHTA and FQGNSA. The CDR3 has 13 amino acids. Trimming cost V 3 bases and J 4 bases, with 9 bases left between them. Here the CDR3 DNA reads TGTGCCAGCAGCTTCGACACTTTCTATGGCTACACCTTC. It is translated as CASSFDTFYGYTF.

The chain employs TRBV2 and TRBJ1-1; D uncertain. The germline V gene encodes CDR1 SNHLY and CDR2 FYNNEI. V was shortened by 4 bases and J by 9 bases, with 9 bases between the two germline ends. The CDR3 contains 11 residues. The CDR3 here is CASSALDKAFF. CDR3 sequence (DNA): TGTGCCAGCAGTGCTCTAGATAAAGCTTTCTTT.

V is TRBV4-2 and J is TRBJ2-7; 11 bases agree with TRBD1. J was trimmed by 5 bases and V by 1 base; bases with no gene match: 4. The CDR3 covers 15 residues. Germline-derived CDR1 and CDR2 are LGHNA and YNFKEQ. CDR3 bases: TGTGCCAGCAGCCAAGCCTGGGGACAGGGGGACGAGCAGTACTTC. Translation: CASSQAWGQGDEQYF.

The chain carries TRBV28 and TRBJ1-3; possible D gene TRBD1, 5 bases. Trimming took 3 bases from V and 2 from J, leaving 11 bases between them. The length of the CDR3 is 15 residues. The V gene's germline CDR1 is MDHEN and CDR2 SYDVKM. CDR3 in DNA: TGTGCCAGCAGTTTCCCACAGGAGCCTGGAAACACCATATATTTT. It yields the protein CASSFPQEPGNTIYF.

This sequence joins TRBV27 and TRBJ2-1; TRBD1 agrees at 10 bases. The germline gives CDR1 MNHEY, CDR2 SMNVEV (reference sequence). Trimming removed 3 bases from V and 3 bases from J; junction bases left unmatched: 5. The CDR3 extends over 16 amino acids. The CDR3 protein is CASSFIRTGGYNEQFF. In DNA form, the CDR3 reads TGTGCCAGCAGTTTTATCCGGACAGGGGGCTACAATGAGCAGTTCTTC.

This clone appeared once. The rearrangement links TRBV5-4 to TRBJ2-5; TRBD1 might be the D (5 bases). Germline lookup yields CDR1 SGHNT and CDR2 YYREEE (reference sequence). V was trimmed by 2 bases and J by 3 bases, leaving 5 bases between them. This CDR3 has 12 amino acids. As DNA, the CDR3 is TGTGCCAGCAGCTTAGGGGAAGAGACCCAGTACTTC. Amino acid sequence: CASSLGEETQYF.

The CDR3 nucleotides read TGTGCCAGCAGTTTGAGTAGTCAGGGTGAAGCTTTCTTT. Amino acid sequence: CASSLSSQGEAFF. This chain connects TRBV28 to TRBJ1-1; possibly TRBD1 for D (5 bases). The CDR3 is 13 residues long. The germline V and J ends were trimmed by 3 bases and 7 bases, with 12 bases remaining between them. CDR1 MDHEN and CDR2 SYDVKM come from the germline V gene.

J is TRBJ2-1 and V is TRBV12-3 or TRBV12-4; D not certain. This CDR3 spans 13 amino acids. V was pared by 3 bases and J by 5 bases, with 8 bases between. CDR3 bases: TGTGCCAGCAGTTTTATCAGTAACAATGAGCAGTTCTTC. Protein product: CASSFISNNEQFF.

V usage is TRBV7-9 and J usage is TRBJ2-7; weak D call: TRBD2 (5 bases). Per germline, CDR1 SEHNR and CDR2 FQNEAQ (reference sequence). This CDR3 spans 13 amino acids. The V and J ends lost 3 bases and 3 bases respectively, with 9 bases between them. Here the CDR3 reads CASSFGDLYEQYF. CDR3 bases: TGTGCCAGCAGCTTCGGGGATCTCTACGAGCAGTACTTC.

The chain has TRBV11-1 and TRBJ2-7; 8 bases are shared with TRBD1. The germline gives CDR1 SGHAT, CDR2 FQDESV (reference sequence). This CDR3 is 14 amino acids long. V was pared by 6 bases and J by 2 bases, with 6 bases of the junction left unmatched. The CDR3 DNA is TGTGCCAGCAGTCGACAGGGGCCGACCTACGAGCAGTACTTC. Translated: CASSRQGPTYEQYF.

The V call is TRBV11-3, the J call TRBJ2-5; D is possibly TRBD2 (5 bases). Germline-derived CDR1 and CDR2 are SGHNT and YENEEA. Trimming took off 3 bases at V and 3 bases at J, with 8 bases between the two ends. The CDR3 sequence is 13 residues long. CDR3 nucleotides: TGTGCCAGCAGCTTGGACGGGGAAGAGACCCAGTACTTC. Translated: CASSLDGEETQYF.

This chain uses TRBV11-2 with TRBJ1-1, with unresolved D. Trimming shortened V by 4 bases and J by 1 base, and 7 bases separated the two germline ends. Per germline, CDR1 SGHAT and CDR2 FQNNGV. CDR3 length: 13 amino acids. The chain's CDR3 is CASSSGRNTEAFF. The CDR3 DNA follows: TGTGCCAGCAGCTCCGGGAGGAACACTGAAGCTTTCTTT.

The chain has TRBV10-2 and TRBJ2-1, with TRBD2 identical over 8 bases. V shed 6 bases and J 4 bases; nucleotides not matched to a gene: 5. The CDR3 is 14 amino acids. Germline V gives CDR1 WSHSY, CDR2 SAAADI. In nucleotides, the CDR3 is TGCGCCAGCAGAGGGACTAGTGTGTACAATGAGCAGTTCTTC. This translates into CASRGTSVYNEQFF.

The chain employs TRBV6-5 and TRBJ2-2; 9 nucleotides agree with TRBD2. Unmatched junction bases numbered 4, after V lost 4 bases and J lost 1 base. This CDR3 comprises 16 residues. The germline V gene has CDR1 MNHEY and CDR2 SVGAGI. The DNA for the CDR3 is TGTGCCAGCAGTTCCAGGACTAGCGTGAACACCGGGGAGCTGTTTTTT. This translates into CASSSRTSVNTGELFF.

This chain joins TRBV5-4 and TRBJ2-1, with 13 bases that match TRBD2. This CDR3 is 16 amino acids long. V dropped 3 bases and J dropped 3; count of bases not matched to a gene: 3. The germline CDR1 and CDR2 sequences are SGHNT and YYREEE (reference sequence). DNA of the CDR3: TGTGCCAGCAGCTGGGGACTAGCGGGACGCTACAATGAGCAGTTCTTC. Translation: CASSWGLAGRYNEQFF.

This chain joins TRBV5-1 and TRBJ2-2, with D perhaps matching TRBD1 (7 bases). Trimming removed 2 bases at V and 8 bases at J, with 13 bases between. Per the germline V gene, CDR1 is SGHRS and CDR2 is YFSETQ. This CDR3 is built from 14 residues. CDR3 sequence: CASSFTGDSGELFF. For the CDR3, the DNA is TGCGCCAGCAGCTTTACAGGGGACTCAGGGGAGCTGTTTTTT.

Written as DNA, the CDR3 is TGTGCCAGCAGCGACGGGCGGACAGGGACCTATGGCTACACCTTC. Its translation is CASSDGRTGTYGYTF. This chain joins TRBV9 and TRBJ1-2, with TRBD1 matching 8 bases. Germline V gives CDR1 SGDLS, CDR2 YYNGEE. This CDR3 region has 15 residues. Trimming at V came to 3 bases and at J to 4 bases, leaving 8 bases not matched to a gene.

This clone was seen once. The chain joins TRBV2 to TRBJ2-3, with 9 bases fitting TRBD2. After removal of 6 bases from V and 14 bases from J, the junction contained 12 bases not matched to a gene. Germline assignment: CDR1 SNHLY and CDR2 FYNNEI. This CDR3 contains 13 residues. The CDR3 DNA reads TGTGCCAGCAGGTCCCTTGTAGCGGGGGCTTGGTATTTT. Amino acid sequence: CASRSLVAGAWYF.

The chain combines TRBV30 with TRBJ2-7; possible D gene TRBD2, 6 bases. This CDR3 spans 13 amino acids. The germline gives CDR1 GTSNPN, CDR2 SVGIG (reference sequence). The germline V and J ends were trimmed by 6 bases and 1 base, with 13 bases remaining between them. CDR3 in amino acids: CACMTRASYEQYF. The CDR3 nucleotides read TGTGCCTGTATGACTAGAGCGTCCTACGAGCAGTACTTC.

The genes are TRBV18 and TRBJ2-2; 12 bases map to TRBD2. The CDR3 has 18 residues. Germline-derived CDR1 and CDR2 are KGHSH and LQKENI. The J segment lost 8 bases and the V segment lost 3 bases, leaving 13 bases of the junction unmatched. The CDR3, as DNA: TGTGCCAGCTCACCGGGGCAGATCGTTGGACTAGCGGGAGGGGAGCTGTTTTTT. As protein: CASSPGQIVGLAGGELFF.

This chain uses TRBV10-2 with TRBJ2-7; TRBD1 might be the D (6 bases). The length of the CDR3 is 14 residues. V was cut by 3 bases and J by 5 bases, with 14 bases left in between. Germline values: CDR1 WSHSY, CDR2 SAAADI. The CDR3 loop is CASSEIQGSHEQYF. DNA for the CDR3: TGCGCCAGCAGTGAAATTCAGGGGTCCCACGAGCAGTACTTC.

V usage is TRBV6-7 and J usage is TRBJ1-1, with D perhaps TRBD1 (5 bases). TRBV6-7 is identified as an open reading frame with a role that is uncertain. Trimming removed 7 bases at V and 5 bases at J, with 14 bases between. The CDR3 is 13 amino acids. The CDR3 reads CASTVRVVTEAFF. The CDR3 DNA follows: TGTGCCAGCACCGTCAGGGTGGTAACTGAAGCTTTCTTT.

The V call is TRBV4-1, the J call TRBJ2-5; possibly TRBD1 for D (6 bases). CDR3 length equals 14 residues. The germline gives CDR1 MGHRA, CDR2 YSYEKL. V was shortened by 0 bases and J by 5 bases, with 10 bases between the two germline ends. Here the CDR3 reads CASSQDTGRETQYF. The CDR3 bases are TGCGCCAGCAGCCAAGATACAGGGCGGGAGACCCAGTACTTC.